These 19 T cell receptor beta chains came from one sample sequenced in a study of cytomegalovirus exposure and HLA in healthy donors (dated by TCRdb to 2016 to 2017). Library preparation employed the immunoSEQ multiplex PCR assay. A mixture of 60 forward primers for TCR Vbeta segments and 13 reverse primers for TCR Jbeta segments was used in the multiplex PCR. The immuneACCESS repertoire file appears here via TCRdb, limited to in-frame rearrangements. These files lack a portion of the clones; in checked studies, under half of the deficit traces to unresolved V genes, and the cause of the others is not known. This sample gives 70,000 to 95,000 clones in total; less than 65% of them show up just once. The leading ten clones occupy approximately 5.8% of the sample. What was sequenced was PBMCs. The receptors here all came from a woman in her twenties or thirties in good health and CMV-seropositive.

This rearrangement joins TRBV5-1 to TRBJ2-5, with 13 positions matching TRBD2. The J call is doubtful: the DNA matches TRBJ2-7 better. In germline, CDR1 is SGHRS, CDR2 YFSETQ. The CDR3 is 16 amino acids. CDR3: CASSPRTSGGSYEQYF. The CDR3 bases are TGCGCCAGCAGCCCCAGGACTAGCGGGGGCTCCTACGAGCAGTACTTC.

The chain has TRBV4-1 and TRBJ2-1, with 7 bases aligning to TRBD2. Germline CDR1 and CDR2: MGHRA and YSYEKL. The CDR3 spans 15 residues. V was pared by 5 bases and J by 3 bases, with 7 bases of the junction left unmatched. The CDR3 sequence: CASSYGASGYNEQFF. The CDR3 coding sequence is TGCGCCAGCAGCTATGGGGCTAGCGGCTACAATGAGCAGTTCTTC.

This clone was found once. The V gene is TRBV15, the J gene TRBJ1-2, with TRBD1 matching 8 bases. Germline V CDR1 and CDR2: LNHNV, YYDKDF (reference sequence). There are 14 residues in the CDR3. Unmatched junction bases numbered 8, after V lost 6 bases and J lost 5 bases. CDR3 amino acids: CATSTQGVDYGYTF. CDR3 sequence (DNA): TGTGCCACCAGTACACAGGGGGTAGATTATGGCTACACCTTC.

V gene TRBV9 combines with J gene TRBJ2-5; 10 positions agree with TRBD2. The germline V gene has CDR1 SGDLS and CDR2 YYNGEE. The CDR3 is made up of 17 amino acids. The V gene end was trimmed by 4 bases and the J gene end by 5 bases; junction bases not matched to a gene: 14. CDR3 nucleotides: TGTGCCAGCAGCCCGAGGGCTAGCGGGGGAGTATGGGAGACCCAGTACTTC. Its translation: CASSPRASGGVWETQYF.

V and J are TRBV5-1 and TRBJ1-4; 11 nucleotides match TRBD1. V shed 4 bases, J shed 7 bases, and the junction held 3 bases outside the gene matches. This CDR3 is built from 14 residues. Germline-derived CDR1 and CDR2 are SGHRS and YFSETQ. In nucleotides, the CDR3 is TGCGCCAGCAGCCTGGGACAGGGGGTTGAAAAACTGTTTTTT. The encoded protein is CASSLGQGVEKLFF.

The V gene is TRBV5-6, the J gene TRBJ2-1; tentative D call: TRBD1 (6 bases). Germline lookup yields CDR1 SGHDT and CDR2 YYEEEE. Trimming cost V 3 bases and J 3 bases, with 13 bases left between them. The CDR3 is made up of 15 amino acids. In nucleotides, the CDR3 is TGTGCCAGCAGCTCCACGGGACACCACTACAATGAGCAGTTCTTC. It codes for CASSSTGHHYNEQFF.

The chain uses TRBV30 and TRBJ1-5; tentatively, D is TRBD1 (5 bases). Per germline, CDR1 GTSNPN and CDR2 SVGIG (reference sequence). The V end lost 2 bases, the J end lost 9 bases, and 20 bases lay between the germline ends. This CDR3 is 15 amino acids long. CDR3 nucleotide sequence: TGTGCCTGGAGTCGGGGGGAAAACGGAATCAGGCCCCAGCATTTT. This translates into CAWSRGENGIRPQHF.

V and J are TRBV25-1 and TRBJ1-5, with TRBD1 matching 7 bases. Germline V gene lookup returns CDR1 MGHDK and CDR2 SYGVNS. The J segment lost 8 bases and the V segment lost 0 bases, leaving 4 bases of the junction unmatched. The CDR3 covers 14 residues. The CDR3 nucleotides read TGTGCCAGCAGTGAATATTCAGGGACAGAGCCCCAGCATTTT. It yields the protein CASSEYSGTEPQHF.

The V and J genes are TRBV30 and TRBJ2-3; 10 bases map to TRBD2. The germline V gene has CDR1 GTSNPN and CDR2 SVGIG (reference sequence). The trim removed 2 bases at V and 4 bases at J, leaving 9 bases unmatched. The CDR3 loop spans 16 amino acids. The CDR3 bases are TGTGCCTGGAGTAACCCAGCGGGGGGGCCTGCAGATACGCAGTATTTT. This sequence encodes CAWSNPAGGPADTQYF.

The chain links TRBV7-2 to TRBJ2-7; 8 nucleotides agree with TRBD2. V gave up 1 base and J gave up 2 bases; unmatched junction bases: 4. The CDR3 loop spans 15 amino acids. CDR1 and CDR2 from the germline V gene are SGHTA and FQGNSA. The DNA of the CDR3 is TGTGCCAGCAGCTTAGGGGCGGGGGGCACCTACGAGCAGTACTTC. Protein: CASSLGAGGTYEQYF.

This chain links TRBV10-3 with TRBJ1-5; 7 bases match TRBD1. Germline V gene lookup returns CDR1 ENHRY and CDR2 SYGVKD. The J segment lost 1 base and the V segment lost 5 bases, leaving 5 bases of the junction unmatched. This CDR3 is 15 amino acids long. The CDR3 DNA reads TGTGCCATCAGTAAGACAGGGTTAAGCAATCAGCCCCAGCATTTT. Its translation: CAISKTGLSNQPQHF.

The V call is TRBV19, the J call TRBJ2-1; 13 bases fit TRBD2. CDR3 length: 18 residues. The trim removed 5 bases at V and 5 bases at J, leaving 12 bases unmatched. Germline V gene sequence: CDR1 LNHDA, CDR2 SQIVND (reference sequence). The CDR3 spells CASSLARTSGGPNNEQFF. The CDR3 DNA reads TGTGCCAGTAGTTTGGCCCGGACTAGCGGGGGACCCAACAATGAGCAGTTCTTC.

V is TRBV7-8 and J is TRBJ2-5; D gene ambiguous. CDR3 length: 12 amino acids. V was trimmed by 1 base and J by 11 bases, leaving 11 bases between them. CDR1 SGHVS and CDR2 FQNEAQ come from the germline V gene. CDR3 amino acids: CASSLVVSSQYF. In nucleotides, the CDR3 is TGTGCCAGCAGCTTAGTTGTCTCCTCGCAGTACTTC.

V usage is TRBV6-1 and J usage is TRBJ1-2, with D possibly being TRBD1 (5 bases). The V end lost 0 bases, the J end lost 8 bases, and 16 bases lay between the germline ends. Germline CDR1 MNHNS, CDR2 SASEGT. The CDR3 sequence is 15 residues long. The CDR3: CASSEAPGGVVGYTF. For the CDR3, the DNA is TGTGCCAGCAGTGAAGCCCCGGGAGGGGTAGTGGGCTACACCTTC.

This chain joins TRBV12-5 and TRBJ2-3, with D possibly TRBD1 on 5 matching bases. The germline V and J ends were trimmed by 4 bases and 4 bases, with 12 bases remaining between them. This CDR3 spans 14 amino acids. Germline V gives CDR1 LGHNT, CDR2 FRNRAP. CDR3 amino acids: CASGSGRSSDTQYF. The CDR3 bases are TGTGCTAGTGGTTCAGGGCGTAGTTCAGATACGCAGTATTTT.

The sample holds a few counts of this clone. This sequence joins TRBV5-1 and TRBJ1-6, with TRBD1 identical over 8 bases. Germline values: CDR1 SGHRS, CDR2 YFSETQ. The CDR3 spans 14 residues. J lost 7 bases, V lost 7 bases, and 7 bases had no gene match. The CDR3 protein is CASLYRGENSPLHF. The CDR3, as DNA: TGCGCCAGCCTCTACAGGGGGGAGAATTCACCCCTCCACTTT.

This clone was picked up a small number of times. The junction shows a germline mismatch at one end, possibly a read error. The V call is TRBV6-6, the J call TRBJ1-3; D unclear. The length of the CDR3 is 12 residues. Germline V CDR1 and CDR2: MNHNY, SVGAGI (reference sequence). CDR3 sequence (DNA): TGTGCCAGCAGCTACTCTGGAAACACCATATATTTT. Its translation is CASSYSGNTIYF.

The CDR3 region has the DNA TGTGCCTGGAGCGAAGCAGGGCCCCGCAGGACAGATACGCAGTATTTT. It specifies CAWSEAGPRRTDTQYF. V gene TRBV30 combines with J gene TRBJ2-3; D possibly corresponds to TRBD1 (5 bases). Germline CDR1 GTSNPN, CDR2 SVGIG (reference sequence). CDR3 size: 16 residues. The V end was cut by 3 bases, the J end by 3 bases, with 19 bases between.

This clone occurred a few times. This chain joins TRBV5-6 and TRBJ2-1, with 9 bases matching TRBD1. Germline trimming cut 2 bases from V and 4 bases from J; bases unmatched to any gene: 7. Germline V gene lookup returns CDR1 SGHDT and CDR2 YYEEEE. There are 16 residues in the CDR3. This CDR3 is CASSFRGTGIYNEQFF. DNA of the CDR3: TGTGCCAGCAGCTTTCGTGGGACAGGGATATACAATGAGCAGTTCTTC.